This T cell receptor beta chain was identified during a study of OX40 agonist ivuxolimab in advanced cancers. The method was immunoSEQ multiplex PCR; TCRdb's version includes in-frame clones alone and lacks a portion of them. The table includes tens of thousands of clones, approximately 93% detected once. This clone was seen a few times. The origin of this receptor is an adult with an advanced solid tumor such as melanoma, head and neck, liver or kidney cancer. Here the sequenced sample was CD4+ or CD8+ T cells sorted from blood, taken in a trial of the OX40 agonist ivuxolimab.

The CDR3 nucleotides are TGTGCCAGCAGTTTAAGCGGGGAGACCTACGAGCAGTACTTC. Its protein is CASSLSGETYEQYF. V gene TRBV6-1 combines with J gene TRBJ2-7; 7 nucleotides match TRBD2. Germline V gene data show CDR1 as MNHNS and CDR2 as SASEGT. The CDR3 is 14 amino acids. V shed 5 bases and J 2 bases; nucleotides not matched to a gene: 6.